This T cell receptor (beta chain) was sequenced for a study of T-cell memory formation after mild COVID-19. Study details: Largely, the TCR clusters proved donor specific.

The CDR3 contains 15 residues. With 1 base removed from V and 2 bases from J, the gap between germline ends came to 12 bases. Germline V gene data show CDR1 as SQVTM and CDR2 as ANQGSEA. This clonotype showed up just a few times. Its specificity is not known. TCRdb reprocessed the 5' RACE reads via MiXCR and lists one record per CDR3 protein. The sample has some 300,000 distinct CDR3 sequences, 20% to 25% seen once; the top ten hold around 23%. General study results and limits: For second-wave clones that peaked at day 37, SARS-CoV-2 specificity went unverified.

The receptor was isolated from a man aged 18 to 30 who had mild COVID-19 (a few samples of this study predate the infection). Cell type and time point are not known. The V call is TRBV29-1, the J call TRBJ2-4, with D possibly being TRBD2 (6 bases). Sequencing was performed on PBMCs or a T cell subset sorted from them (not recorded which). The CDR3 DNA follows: TGCAGCGTTGAAGGGGGGGACGGGACCAAAAACATTCAGTACTTC. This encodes CSVEGGDGTKNIQYF. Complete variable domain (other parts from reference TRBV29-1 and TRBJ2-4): SAVISQKPSRDICQRGTSLTIQCQVDSQVTMMFWYRQQPGQSLTLIATANQGSEATYESGFVIDKFPISRPNLTFSTLTVSNMSPEDSSIYLCSVEGGDGTKNIQYFGAGTRLSVL.